One sample yielded the 26 T cell receptor beta chains listed below, sequenced in a study of T-cell reconstitution after alpha-beta-depleted transplantation in children. Researchers prepared the TCRbeta library using unique molecular identifiers, the study reports. MiXCR was run by TCRdb on the PCR reads, yielding one entry per CDR3 protein. The data show roughly 300,000 distinct CDR3 sequences, around 10% seen once. Sequencing used peripheral blood, obtained 180 days after TCRalphabeta/CD19-depleted stem cell transplant. These receptors all stem from a male patient between 2 and 10 years old who had a stem cell transplant for chronic granulomatous disease, so the T cells may come from the graft donor.

This rearrangement joins TRBV18 to TRBJ1-2; a weak D match, TRBD1 (5 bases). This CDR3 is built from 15 residues. Per the germline V gene, CDR1 is KGHSH and CDR2 is LQKENI. The germline V and J ends were trimmed by 6 bases and 6 bases, with 20 bases remaining between them. The CDR3 coding sequence is TGTGCCAGCTCCGAACTTGGGACGGCCGGGAATGGCTACACCTTC. This codes for CASSELGTAGNGYTF.

This clonotype came up many times. The V and J genes are TRBV10-3 and TRBJ2-3; 9 positions agree with TRBD2. Trimming cost V 3 bases and J 2 bases; bases outside gene matches: 3. This CDR3 comprises 15 residues. CDR1 ENHRY and CDR2 SYGVKD come from the germline V gene. CDR3 amino acids: CAISELAGSTDTQYF. Written as DNA, the CDR3 is TGTGCCATCAGTGAACTAGCGGGTTCCACAGATACGCAGTATTTT.

This clonotype has at least ten counts. The rearrangement joins TRBV20-1 to TRBJ2-5; D is perhaps TRBD1 (6 bases). This CDR3 has 14 amino acids. Trimming left V 0 bases short and J 0 bases short, with 8 bases between. Germline loops: CDR1 DFQATT, CDR2 SNEGSKA (reference sequence). CDR3 sequence: CSARDGDNQETQYF. In DNA, the CDR3 is TGCAGTGCTAGAGATGGGGACAACCAAGAGACCCAGTACTTC.

This clonotype was recorded at least ten times. This chain connects TRBV7-9 to TRBJ1-6; 10 bases map to TRBD1. The germline CDR1 and CDR2 sequences are SEHNR and FQNEAQ (reference sequence). Trimming took 6 bases from V and 7 from J; bases not matched to a gene: 6. This CDR3 is 15 amino acids long. CDR3 in amino acids: CASRSRDRGNSPLHF. The CDR3 nucleotides read TGTGCCAGCAGGAGTCGGGACAGGGGAAATTCACCCCTCCACTTT.

About this clonotype: This clone may be a read error of a much larger clone one base away. In DNA, the CDR3 is TGTGCCAGCAGTTGGAGCACAGGGCCGAATGAGCAGTTCTTC. This sequence encodes CASSWSTGPNEQFF. The genes are TRBV28 and TRBJ2-1; tentatively, D is TRBD1 (6 bases). Germline V gives CDR1 MDHEN, CDR2 SYDVKM. The CDR3 has 14 amino acids. V was shortened by 4 bases and J by 7 bases, with 14 bases between the two germline ends.

V is TRBV5-5 and J is TRBJ2-7; TRBD1 matches 9 bases. The V gene's germline CDR1 is SGHKS and CDR2 YYEKEE (reference sequence). The CDR3 sequence is 15 residues long. V trimming: 3 bases; J trimming: 0 bases; junction bases outside the gene matches: 4. Written as DNA, the CDR3 is TGTGCCAGCAGCTGGACAGGGGAAAGCTCCTACGAGCAGTACTTC. Protein product: CASSWTGESSYEQYF.

As concerns this clonotype: This may stem from a read error, because a much larger clone lies one nucleotide away. The chain's CDR3 is CSGATSCYEQYF. DNA of the CDR3: TGCAGCGGCGCAACGAGCTGCTACGAGCAGTACTTC. The chain has TRBV29-1 and TRBJ2-7; D not resolved. CDR1 and CDR2 (germline): SQVTM, ANQGSEA. Deletions cut 7 bases from V and 3 bases from J, with 13 bases between. This CDR3 has 12 amino acids.

This clonotype was picked up many times. The V call is TRBV2, the J call TRBJ2-3, with 10 bases lining up with TRBD2. CDR3 size: 15 residues. Unmatched junction bases numbered 7, after V lost 7 bases and J lost 3 bases. Germline values: CDR1 SNHLY, CDR2 FYNNEI. The CDR3 DNA sequence: TGTGCCAGCAAACCTAGCGGGGGAGCTACAGATACGCAGTATTTT. It codes for CASKPSGGATDTQYF.

This clonotype was picked up many times. The chain employs TRBV18 and TRBJ2-3; 7 nucleotides align to TRBD2. Germline lookup yields CDR1 KGHSH and CDR2 LQKENI. Unmatched junction bases numbered 8, after V lost 1 base and J lost 1 base. The CDR3 sequence is 17 residues long. The CDR3 loop reads CASSPLIFRGGTDTQYF. In DNA, the CDR3 is TGTGCCAGCTCACCACTTATATTCCGGGGGGGCACAGATACGCAGTATTTT.

This clonotype was observed at least ten times. This chain joins TRBV20-1 and TRBJ2-1; D is possibly TRBD2 (6 bases). With 2 bases removed from V and 9 bases from J, the gap between germline ends came to 29 bases. Germline CDR1 reads DFQATT; CDR2 reads SNEGSKA (reference sequence). The CDR3 sequence is 18 residues long. CDR3 sequence: CSARPGTGHGRYWGEQFF. The CDR3 DNA sequence: TGCAGTGCTAGACCGGGCACAGGCCACGGGAGATACTGGGGTGAGCAGTTCTTC.

To note about this clonotype: A read error may explain this, as a much larger clone is one base away. The V and J genes are TRBV28 and TRBJ1-1; D possibly corresponds to TRBD1 (5 bases). Trimming cost V 4 bases and J 6 bases, with 24 bases left between them. Germline assignment: CDR1 MDHEN and CDR2 SYDVKM. The CDR3 loop spans 17 amino acids. The CDR3 DNA follows: TGTGCCAGCAGTTCCCGGGGCCCCTTTTTAACTAACCCTGAAGCTTTCTTT. It codes for CASSSRGPFLTNPEAFF.

This clonotype came up many times. V usage is TRBV30 and J usage is TRBJ2-5; tentative D call: TRBD1 (6 bases). CDR1 and CDR2 from the germline V gene are GTSNPN and SVGIG (reference sequence). The ends were cut back, 1 base at V and 3 bases at J, with 9 bases in the middle. The CDR3 contains 13 residues. CDR3 residues: CAWSADSKETQYF. The CDR3 DNA is TGTGCCTGGAGTGCGGACAGTAAAGAGACCCAGTACTTC.

Ten or more counts support this clonotype. V is TRBV28 and J is TRBJ2-4, with 8 bases fitting TRBD1. Germline V gives CDR1 MDHEN, CDR2 SYDVKM. The CDR3 length is 12 residues. Trimming cost V 8 bases and J 9 bases; bases outside gene matches: 6. The CDR3 is CASHQGAGIQYF. Written as DNA, the CDR3 is TGTGCCAGCCATCAGGGGGCCGGCATTCAGTACTTC.

This clonotype was observed at least ten times. The V call is TRBV6-2 or TRBV6-3, the J call TRBJ1-5, with a possible D match to TRBD1 (5 bases). CDR3 length: 14 amino acids. V shed 2 bases and J shed 5 bases, with 10 bases lying between them. Per germline, CDR1 MNHEY and CDR2 SVGEGT. The CDR3 is CASSYRGIHQPQHF. Written as DNA, the CDR3 is TGTGCCAGCAGTTACCGGGGGATCCATCAGCCCCAGCATTTT.

V usage is TRBV18 and J usage is TRBJ2-5; TRBD1 aligns across 10 bases. The junction had 7 bases not matched to a gene; V was cut back by 1 base and J by 2 bases. Germline lookup yields CDR1 KGHSH and CDR2 LQKENI. The CDR3 extends over 17 amino acids. The CDR3 here is CASSPLPPGQGQETQYF. The CDR3 bases are TGTGCCAGCTCACCACTACCTCCGGGACAGGGGCAAGAGACCCAGTACTTC.

This clonotype was counted ten times or more. This chain joins TRBV5-1 and TRBJ2-7; D may be TRBD1 or TRBD2 (5 bases each). The CDR3 runs to 16 residues. V was pared by 1 base and J by 3 bases, with 17 bases between. Germline CDR1 reads SGHRS; CDR2 reads YFSETQ. The DNA for the CDR3 is TGCGCCAGCAGCTTGTACGGGGCTGTCTTAGGCTACGAGCAGTACTTC. This gives the protein CASSLYGAVLGYEQYF. Full variable domain (outside the CDR3, taken from reference TRBV5-1 and TRBJ2-7): KAGVTQTPRYLIKTRGQQVTLSCSPISGHRSVSWYQQTPGQGLQFLFEYFSETQRNKGNFPGRFSGRQFSNSRSEMNVSTLELGDSALYLCASSLYGAVLGYEQYFGPGTRLTVT.

A word on this clonotype: The junction and the germline gene differ at one end; a read error may be behind it. This chain links TRBV7-7 with TRBJ2-7, with D unresolved. Germline CDR1 SSHAT, CDR2 FNYEAQ (reference sequence). The length of the CDR3 is 13 residues. The CDR3 DNA is TGTGCTAGCAGCTTAGGAGAAAACTACGAGCAGTACTTC. It specifies CASSLGENYEQYF.

The J gene is TRBJ2-3, the V gene TRBV7-2, with a weak D call TRBD2 (5 bases). Germline lookup yields CDR1 SGHTA and CDR2 FQGNSA. This CDR3 contains 15 residues. V lost 5 bases and J 3 bases, leaving 15 bases between the germline ends. CDR3 coding DNA: TGTGCCAGCAGCCGTTCCTACGGGGTGACAGATACGCAGTATTTT. Its translation: CASSRSYGVTDTQYF.

In its sample, this clonotype was seen many times. J is TRBJ2-1 and V is TRBV12-3 or TRBV12-4; D may be TRBD2 (6 bases). V was clipped by 7 bases and J by 5 bases, with 15 bases between them. The CDR3 totals 14 residues. CDR3 in DNA: TGTGCCAGCACCCCCGGGAGTAGGGACAATGAGCAGTTCTTC. This sequence encodes CASTPGSRDNEQFF.

A single count supports this clonotype. The V and J genes are TRBV5-3 and TRBJ2-6; 8 bases are a match to TRBD1. TRBV5-3 is an open reading frame, and its role is uncertain. J gave up 4 bases and V 8 bases, and 11 bases lay outside the gene matches. CDR3 length: 16 amino acids. The CDR3 sequence: CARSPETGAGANVLTF. The CDR3 coding sequence is TGTGCCAGGAGCCCTGAGACAGGGGCCGGGGCCAACGTCCTGACTTTC.

This clonotype has at least ten counts. V is TRBV5-1 and J is TRBJ1-2; D not certain. Germline V lookup: CDR1 SGHRS, CDR2 YFSETQ. The CDR3 contains 16 residues. Trimming took 0 bases from V and 4 from J, leaving 16 bases between them. In DNA form, the CDR3 reads TGCGCCAGCAGCTTGGTAGGGTTGCGGGGTTCCTATGGCTACACCTTC. Protein: CASSLVGLRGSYGYTF.

The sample holds many counts of this clonotype. J is TRBJ1-6 and V is TRBV5-1; D call uncertain. The CDR3 consists of 16 residues. Germline CDR1 is SGHRS and CDR2 is YFSETQ. V lost 4 bases, J lost 4 bases, and 15 bases lay in between. Written as DNA, the CDR3 is TGCGCCAGCAGCCTAGGACTTACCGTATATAATTCACCCCTCCACTTT. This codes for CASSLGLTVYNSPLHF.

This sequence joins TRBV20-1 and TRBJ1-5; TRBD1 aligns across 10 bases. Germline CDR1 DFQATT, CDR2 SNEGSKA (reference sequence). V was pared by 3 bases and J by 1 base, with 6 bases of the junction left unmatched. The CDR3 runs to 16 residues. In DNA, the CDR3 is TGCAGTGCTAGGGACAGGGGGAGACTAAGCAATCAGCCCCAGCATTTT. Its protein is CSARDRGRLSNQPQHF.

This clonotype was picked up many times. The V call is TRBV5-5, the J call TRBJ2-3; D possibly corresponds to TRBD2 (5 bases). This CDR3 has 15 amino acids. CDR1 is SGHKS and CDR2 is YYEKEE in the germline V gene (reference sequence). Trimming removed 4 bases from V and 0 bases from J, with 12 bases in between. The CDR3 coding sequence is TGTGCCAGCAGCCCGGACTGGATTAGCACAGATACGCAGTATTTT. Residues: CASSPDWISTDTQYF.

The sample holds many counts of this clonotype. CDR3 in amino acids: CSAKDRGYGYTF. The CDR3 DNA reads as TGCAGTGCTAAAGACAGGGGCTATGGCTACACCTTC. The V and J genes are TRBV20-1 and TRBJ1-2; 8 bases agree with TRBD1. This CDR3 spans 12 amino acids. From germline, CDR1 is DFQATT and CDR2 SNEGSKA (reference sequence). The V segment lost 4 bases and the J segment 4 bases; nucleotides outside the gene matches: 2.

Concerning this clonotype: A junction end diverges from the germline sequence, so it may reflect a read error. The rearrangement uses TRBV9 and TRBJ2-1; D is unclear. CDR3 size: 15 residues. The germline V gene encodes CDR1 SGDLS and CDR2 YYNGEE. The CDR3 spells CASSVGNRAVNEQFF. Here the CDR3 DNA reads TGTGCCAGCAGCGTAGGGAACCGCGCAGTCAATGAGCAATTCTTC.